This T cell receptor beta chain was sequenced during a study of T cell responses to AZD1222 COVID-19 vaccine. General study results and limits: Females outnumbered males among donors, who were mostly white British; clonal diversity was possibly underestimated.

Some clones are missing from TCRdb's copy, which holds only in-frame ones; the method was immunoSEQ multiplex PCR. The sample carries 130,000 to 150,000 clones, about 89% recorded once. The V gene lost 2 bases and the J gene lost 2 bases, with 10 bases spanning the gap. Germline V CDR1 and CDR2: SGHAT, FQNNGV. The CDR3 extends over 15 amino acids. In this sample, this clone turned up once. Its antigen is undetermined. The clonotype originates from an adult in good health. This rearrangement joins TRBV11-2 to TRBJ1-5, with D uncertain. The sequencing used peripheral blood, collected on day 0 of MenACWY control vaccination. Here the CDR3 reads CASSLSDGGNQPQHF. CDR3 in DNA: TGTGCCAGCAGCTTATCTGACGGAGGCAATCAGCCCCAGCATTTT.